Given below is one T cell receptor (beta chain) in context. Its antigen is not identified. The junction does not match germline at one end; this may be a read error. This sample was included in a study of OX40 agonist ivuxolimab in advanced cancers. The table came from immunoSEQ multiplex PCR; TCRdb's copy has only in-frame clones and leaves some out. Among more than 65,000 clones listed, around 83% were seen once. General study points: The 0.1-3.0 mg/kg partial responders had among the lowest clonal expansion.

This CDR3 contains 16 residues. The germline gives CDR1 MDHEN, CDR2 SYDVKM. This clonotype originated in an adult with an advanced solid tumor such as melanoma, head and neck, liver or kidney cancer. The chain recombines TRBV28 with TRBJ1-2; D uncertain. The sample consisted of CD4+ or CD8+ T cells sorted from blood, taken in a trial of the OX40 agonist ivuxolimab. The CDR3 DNA reads TGTGCTAGCAGTTCCCCAGGCCCCCAGTTGGTGGAGGGCTACACCTTC. As protein: CASSSPGPQLVEGYTF.